Here is one TCR beta chain with its context. Authors' analysis steps: Estimates of nucleated cell counts were drawn from the amplification of reference gene primers. Method: immunoSEQ multiplex PCR; TCRdb's copy keeps in-frame clones and lacks some. V, J and clone size are taken as reported in that table, and D and trimming were inferred from the DNA itself. The sample records about 180,000 clones, 60% to 80% being singletons. The source of the sample is a study of blood T cell repertoires in COVID-19. Study in general: Italy, Spain and the United States were the sources of the convalescent and acute COVID-19 samples.

The clonotype comes from a woman in her seventies with acute or convalescent COVID-19. Material: peripheral blood.

As DNA, the CDR3 is TGTGCCAGCAGCGCAGGGGGCGGGTACGAGCAGTACTTC. Its protein product is CASSAGGGYEQYF. The V call is TRBV2, the J call TRBJ2-7; TRBD1 aligns across 8 bases. With 6 bases clipped from V and 4 bases from J, the junction kept 5 bases outside the gene matches. In germline, CDR1 is SNHLY, CDR2 FYNNEI. The CDR3 spans 13 residues.